One and the same sample provided the 25 T cell receptor beta chains below, sequenced in a study of patients and donors after allogeneic stem cell transplantation. TCRdb fed the RT-PCR reads into MiXCR, producing one record per CDR3 protein. The sample holds some 960,000 distinct CDR3 sequences; more than 15% are singletons and the top ten take around 6%. Sample: blood, either unsorted or a sorted T cell fraction (not recorded which). These receptors were obtained from a human donor who was either an allogeneic HSCT recipient or a stem cell or donor lymphocyte infusion donor (not recorded which). It is not recorded whose cells these are; they may come from a transplant donor.

The sample holds a few counts of this clonotype. The CDR3 region has the DNA TGTGCCAGCAGTTCGGACAGTAAGCCCTACAATGAGCAGTTCTTC. It yields the protein CASSSDSKPYNEQFF. The rearrangement links TRBV5-6 to TRBJ2-1; D might be TRBD1 (6 bases). The CDR3 contains 15 residues. Germline V gene lookup returns CDR1 SGHDT and CDR2 YYEEEE. The V and J ends lost 5 bases and 2 bases respectively, with 14 bases between them.

This clonotype was observed a handful of times. This CDR3 reads CASSLQAVTHYGYTF. As DNA, the CDR3 is TGCGCCAGCAGCTTGCAGGCAGTTACACACTATGGCTACACCTTC. The rearrangement uses TRBV5-1 and TRBJ1-2; D is unclear. Trimming took 1 base from V and 3 from J, leaving 13 bases between them. The germline V gene encodes CDR1 SGHRS and CDR2 YFSETQ. There are 15 residues in the CDR3.

This clonotype occurred a few times. The chain uses TRBV18 and TRBJ1-2; 7 bases map to TRBD1. Germline values: CDR1 KGHSH, CDR2 LQKENI. Trimming cost V 3 bases and J 3 bases; bases outside gene matches: 10. The CDR3 runs 16 residues. CDR3 DNA sequence: TGTGCCAGCTCACCTAATACCGGACAGGTCGACTATGGCTACACCTTC. Translating it yields CASSPNTGQVDYGYTF.

This clonotype was counted between two and nine times. This chain uses TRBV5-5 with TRBJ2-7, with D possibly TRBD2 on 7 matching bases. The germline CDR1 and CDR2 sequences are SGHKS and YYEKEE (reference sequence). This CDR3 has 14 amino acids. V was cut by 2 bases and J by 3 bases, with 12 bases left in between. In DNA form, the CDR3 reads TGTGCCAGCAGCTTACGGGGGGCGAACTACGAGCAGTACTTC. As protein: CASSLRGANYEQYF.

The V gene is TRBV6-2 or TRBV6-3, the J gene TRBJ2-5; TRBD1 aligns across 9 bases. The germline gives CDR1 MNHEY, CDR2 SVGEGT. The CDR3 totals 15 residues. Trimming took 5 bases from V and 5 from J; bases not matched to a gene: 9. The CDR3 nucleotides read TGTGCCAGCAGTGCCATTGGGACAGGGCAGGAGACCCAGTACTTC. It yields the protein CASSAIGTGQETQYF.

The chain recombines TRBV24-1 with TRBJ2-3; D might be TRBD1 or TRBD2, each matching 5 bases. From germline, CDR1 is KGHDR and CDR2 SFDVKD. The CDR3 runs to 16 residues. Trimming shortened V by 2 bases and J by 0 bases, and 11 bases separated the two germline ends. CDR3 in amino acids: CATSDWGTLSTDTQYF. In nucleotides, the CDR3 is TGTGCCACCAGTGATTGGGGGACCCTAAGCACAGATACGCAGTATTTT.

This clonotype was seen repeatedly, ten times or more. The chain links TRBV5-6 to TRBJ1-1; D is unclear. The CDR3 consists of 15 residues. Germline V CDR1 and CDR2: SGHDT, YYEEEE. V lost 0 bases and J 1 base, leaving 10 bases between the germline ends. The DNA for the CDR3 is TGTGCCAGCAGCTTGGCCTGGAGTGGGAACACTGAAGCTTTCTTT. It encodes CASSLAWSGNTEAFF.

The chain recombines TRBV3-1 with TRBJ2-7; TRBD2 matches at 8 bases. Germline V gives CDR1 LGHDT, CDR2 YNNKEL (reference sequence). The CDR3 covers 14 residues. Trimming removed 4 bases from V and 6 bases from J; junction bases left unmatched: 8. The CDR3 bases are TGTGCCAGCAGCCTACTCGGGGGGGAGCGCGAGCAGTACTTC. Protein product: CASSLLGGEREQYF.

This clonotype was observed many times. The rearrangement uses TRBV10-3 and TRBJ2-5; 7 nucleotides align to TRBD2. With 10 bases clipped from V and 3 bases from J, the junction kept 5 bases outside the gene matches. This CDR3 contains 12 residues. Germline V gene lookup returns CDR1 ENHRY and CDR2 SYGVKD. The CDR3 here is CATGEGKETQYF. The CDR3 bases are TGTGCCACCGGGGAGGGAAAAGAGACCCAGTACTTC.

The chain employs TRBV2 and TRBJ2-3; 8 bases map to TRBD2. Germline V gene data show CDR1 as SNHLY and CDR2 as FYNNEI. There are 15 residues in the CDR3. Unmatched junction bases numbered 11, after V lost 8 bases and J lost 4 bases. Here the CDR3 reads CASYTGGAPPDTQYF. DNA of the CDR3: TGTGCCAGCTACACGGGGGGGGCCCCCCCAGATACGCAGTATTTT.

The sample holds a few counts of this clonotype. J is TRBJ2-1 and V is TRBV5-1, with 11 bases identical to TRBD2. This CDR3 comprises 16 residues. V was clipped by 6 bases and J by 9 bases; unmatched bases: 14. Per germline, CDR1 SGHRS and CDR2 YFSETQ. CDR3 loop: CASTPNSGRGRGEQFF. In nucleotides, the CDR3 is TGCGCCAGCACACCAAATAGCGGGAGGGGCAGGGGTGAGCAGTTCTTC.

This chain uses TRBV7-2 with TRBJ2-5, with TRBD2 identical over 9 bases. V lost 2 bases to trimming and J lost 3 bases; unmatched junction nucleotides: 10. Germline assignment: CDR1 SGHTA and CDR2 FQGNSA. There are 17 residues in the CDR3. CDR3: CASSLPMYGLAKETQYF. As DNA, the CDR3 is TGTGCCAGCAGCTTACCAATGTATGGACTAGCGAAAGAGACCCAGTACTTC. The complete variable domain, with remaining parts taken from reference TRBV7-2 and TRBJ2-5, reads GAGVSQSPSNKVTEKGKDVELRCDPISGHTALYWYRQSLGQGLEFLIYFQGNSAPDKSGLPSDRFSAERTGGSVSTLTIQRTQQEDSAVYLCASSLPMYGLAKETQYFGPGTRLLVL.

This chain joins TRBV12-3 or TRBV12-4 and TRBJ2-2, with 8 bases that match TRBD2. Unmatched junction bases numbered 6, after V lost 5 bases and J lost 1 base. CDR3 length equals 16 residues. The CDR3 loop reads CASSPQRGGNTGELFF. The CDR3 region has the DNA TGTGCCAGCAGTCCCCAACGGGGGGGGAACACCGGGGAGCTGTTTTTT.

The rearrangement uses TRBV10-3 and TRBJ1-1; a weak D match, TRBD1 (6 bases). Germline CDR1 is ENHRY and CDR2 is SYGVKD. The CDR3 totals 14 residues. The V and J ends lost 7 bases and 0 bases respectively, with 12 bases between them. The CDR3 DNA is TGTGCCATCAAAATTGGACAGATGAACACTGAAGCTTTCTTT. Amino acids: CAIKIGQMNTEAFF.

This clonotype came up many times. CDR3 sequence: CASSLVEISYNEQFF. CDR3 sequence (DNA): TGTGCCAGCAGCTTGGTAGAAATCTCCTACAATGAGCAGTTCTTC. The J gene is TRBJ2-1, the V gene TRBV5-6, with D uncertain. V lost 0 bases and J 0 bases, leaving 7 bases between the germline ends. The length of the CDR3 is 15 residues. The V gene's germline CDR1 is SGHDT and CDR2 YYEEEE.

This clonotype was recorded a few times. The chain recombines TRBV11-2 with TRBJ1-2; D not resolved. Germline V gene data show CDR1 as SGHAT and CDR2 as FQNNGV. V was clipped by 0 bases and J by 10 bases, with 9 bases between them. CDR3 length: 12 residues. The CDR3 region has the DNA TGTGCCAGCAGCTTAGAATTCGGGTACTACACCTTC. Translation gives CASSLEFGYYTF.

V gene TRBV6-1 combines with J gene TRBJ2-5; D uncertain. Trimming stripped 5 bases from V and 7 bases from J, with 17 bases between. CDR1 is MNHNS, CDR2 SASEGT, per germline. The CDR3 is 14 amino acids. CDR3: CASSPNTLSGTQYF. CDR3 DNA: TGTGCCAGCAGTCCCAACACCCTGTCCGGGACCCAGTACTTC.

This clonotype was recorded many times. The rearrangement uses TRBV7-2 and TRBJ1-2; 7 nucleotides match TRBD1. Germline V CDR1 and CDR2: SGHTA, FQGNSA. The CDR3 sequence is 13 residues long. The J segment lost 4 bases and the V segment lost 6 bases, leaving 5 bases of the junction unmatched. CDR3 amino acids: CASSPRDSYGYTF. Written as DNA, the CDR3 is TGTGCCAGCAGTCCCCGGGACAGCTATGGCTACACCTTC.

This chain connects TRBV12-3 or TRBV12-4 to TRBJ1-2, with no clear D. Trimming shortened V by 2 bases and J by 4 bases, and 11 bases separated the two germline ends. CDR3 length: 14 amino acids. The CDR3 DNA sequence: TGTGCCAGCAGTTTAAGCTTCCCCCCCTATGGCTACACCTTC. Its translation is CASSLSFPPYGYTF.

This clonotype was counted between two and nine times. The V gene is TRBV18, the J gene TRBJ2-5, with D perhaps matching TRBD2 (6 bases). Germline CDR1 KGHSH, CDR2 LQKENI. The CDR3 totals 14 residues. Between the trimmed V and J ends, which lost 3 bases and 0 bases, there was a span of 8 bases. For the CDR3, the DNA is TGTGCCAGCTCACCCTGGGGGGACCAAGAGACCCAGTACTTC. This codes for CASSPWGDQETQYF.

The table lists this clonotype with a few counts. This chain uses TRBV5-1 with TRBJ1-1; 11 bases agree with TRBD1. This CDR3 contains 15 residues. Trimming at V came to 4 bases and at J to 4 bases, leaving 6 bases not matched to a gene. Germline V CDR1 and CDR2: SGHRS, YFSETQ. The chain's CDR3 is CASSPGDRGVTEAFF. CDR3 sequence (DNA): TGCGCCAGCAGCCCCGGGGACAGGGGGGTCACTGAAGCTTTCTTT.

V and J are TRBV7-6 and TRBJ1-5; D perhaps matches TRBD1 (6 bases). The CDR3 spans 15 residues. Germline assignment: CDR1 SGHVS and CDR2 FNYEAQ. The germline V and J ends were trimmed by 4 bases and 5 bases, with 15 bases remaining between them. The CDR3, as DNA: TGTGCCAGCAGCTCCGCTGGGGGGCTGTATCAGCCCCAGCATTTT. As protein: CASSSAGGLYQPQHF. The full variable domain, completed using reference TRBV7-6 and TRBJ1-5, is GAGVSQSPRYKVTKRGQDVALRCDPISGHVSLYWYRQALGQGPEFLTYFNYEAQQDKSGLPNDRFSAERPEGSISTLTIQRTEQRDSAMYRCASSSAGGLYQPQHFGDGTRLSIL.

The chain recombines TRBV5-1 with TRBJ2-7; D unclear. The CDR3 has 14 amino acids. V lost 0 bases, J lost 2 bases, and 9 bases lay in between. The germline gives CDR1 SGHRS, CDR2 YFSETQ. The CDR3 nucleotides are TGCGCCAGCAGCTTGGTGGGCAGTGCCTACGAGCAGTACTTC. Translating gives CASSLVGSAYEQYF.

This clonotype has only a few counts. The rearrangement links TRBV4-2 to TRBJ2-1, with 10 bases matching TRBD2. This CDR3 is built from 16 residues. The V and J ends lost 0 bases and 7 bases, in that order; junction bases with no gene match: 6. Germline loops: CDR1 LGHNA, CDR2 YNFKEQ. The DNA of the CDR3 is TGTGCCAGCAGCCAAGATCAGAGCGGGGGGGCTAATGAGCAGTTCTTC. This codes for CASSQDQSGGANEQFF.

This clonotype was observed a few times. The V gene is TRBV12-3 or TRBV12-4, the J gene TRBJ1-1; D possibly corresponds to TRBD1 (5 bases). The CDR3 spans 14 residues. Trimming cost V 7 bases and J 1 base, with 13 bases left between them. The CDR3 DNA sequence: TGTGCCAGCAAATGGGGGGGGGAGAACACTGAAGCTTTCTTT. It specifies CASKWGGENTEAFF.